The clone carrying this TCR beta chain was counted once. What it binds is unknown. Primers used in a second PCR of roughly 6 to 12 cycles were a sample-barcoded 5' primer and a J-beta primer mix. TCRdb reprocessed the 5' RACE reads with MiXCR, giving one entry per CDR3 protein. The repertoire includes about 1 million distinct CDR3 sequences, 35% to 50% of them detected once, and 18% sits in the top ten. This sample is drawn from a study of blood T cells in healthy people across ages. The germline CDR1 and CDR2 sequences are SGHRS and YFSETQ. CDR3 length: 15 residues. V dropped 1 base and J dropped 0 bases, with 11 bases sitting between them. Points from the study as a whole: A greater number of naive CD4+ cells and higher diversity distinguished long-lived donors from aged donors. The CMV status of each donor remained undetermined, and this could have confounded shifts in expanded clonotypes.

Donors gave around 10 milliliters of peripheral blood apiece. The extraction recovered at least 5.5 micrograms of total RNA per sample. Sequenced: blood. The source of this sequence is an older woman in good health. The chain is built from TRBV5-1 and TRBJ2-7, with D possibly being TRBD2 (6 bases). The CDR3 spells CASSLTGAVSYEQYF. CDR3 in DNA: TGCGCCAGCAGCTTGACGGGAGCCGTCTCCTACGAGCAGTACTTC.